A selection of T cell receptor beta chains follows, all from one sample in a study of vaccination effects on CD4 cells after COVID-19. Their target antigens are unknown. Produced via immunoSEQ multiplex PCR; TCRdb's table is partial and in-frame only. The table shows some 50,000 clones, with around 70% occurring only once. The sequences come from CD4+ T cells from PBMCs cultured without peptide, collected before COVID-19 vaccination. The source of these receptors is a human donor who had a prior SARS-CoV-2 infection. The CDR3 runs from the conserved cysteine through the conserved F or W. Fields, in order: J gene, V gene, CDR3 protein.

j_call: TRBJ2-1; v_call: TRBV25-1; cdr3_aa: CASSDVNREIFRQFF
j_call: TRBJ2-7; v_call: TRBV6-5; cdr3_aa: CASSYGRGWYEQYF
j_call: TRBJ2-7; v_call: TRBV10-3; cdr3_aa: CAISDINGRTYEQYF
j_call: TRBJ1-6; v_call: TRBV12-3/TRBV12-4; cdr3_aa: CASSFWVHSPLHF
j_call: TRBJ1-1; v_call: TRBV18; cdr3_aa: CASSRTGMDTEAFF
j_call: TRBJ2-3; v_call: TRBV30; cdr3_aa: CAWSVRTSLFPDTQYF
j_call: TRBJ2-7; v_call: TRBV7-2; cdr3_aa: CASSFRQGYHEQYF
j_call: TRBJ2-7; v_call: TRBV6-5; cdr3_aa: CASSKPSGGAYEQYF
j_call: TRBJ1-1; v_call: TRBV7-9; cdr3_aa: CASSSTVGTEAFF
j_call: TRBJ1-2; v_call: TRBV6-5; cdr3_aa: CASSRDSYGYTF
j_call: TRBJ1-5; v_call: TRBV5-5; cdr3_aa: CASSFEGLQPQHF
j_call: TRBJ2-7; v_call: TRBV5-6; cdr3_aa: CASSFGRESYEQYF
j_call: TRBJ1-5; v_call: TRBV21-1; cdr3_aa: CASRTRPGGEGNQPQHF
j_call: TRBJ2-1; v_call: TRBV11-2; cdr3_aa: CASSLRILAGGSYNEQFF
j_call: TRBJ2-3; v_call: TRBV13; cdr3_aa: CASSRLRERGTQYF
j_call: TRBJ2-6; v_call: TRBV30; cdr3_aa: CAWSPRQGSGANVLTF
j_call: TRBJ2-1; v_call: TRBV11-3; cdr3_aa: CASSLQAGDSYNEQFF
j_call: TRBJ1-1; v_call: TRBV6-6; cdr3_aa: CASSYKGGPGTEAFF